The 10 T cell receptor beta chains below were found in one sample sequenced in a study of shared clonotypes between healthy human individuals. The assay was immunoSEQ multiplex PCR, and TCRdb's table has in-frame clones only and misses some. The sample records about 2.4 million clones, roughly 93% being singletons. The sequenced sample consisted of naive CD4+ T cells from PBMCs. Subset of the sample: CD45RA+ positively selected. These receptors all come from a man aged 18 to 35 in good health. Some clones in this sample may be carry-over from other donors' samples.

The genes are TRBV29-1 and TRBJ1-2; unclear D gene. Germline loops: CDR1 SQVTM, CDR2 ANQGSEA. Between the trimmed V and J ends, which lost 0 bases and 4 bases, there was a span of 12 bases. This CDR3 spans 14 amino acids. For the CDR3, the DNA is TGCAGCGTTGAAGATTTATGGGAACCCTATGGCTACACCTTC. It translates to CSVEDLWEPYGYTF.

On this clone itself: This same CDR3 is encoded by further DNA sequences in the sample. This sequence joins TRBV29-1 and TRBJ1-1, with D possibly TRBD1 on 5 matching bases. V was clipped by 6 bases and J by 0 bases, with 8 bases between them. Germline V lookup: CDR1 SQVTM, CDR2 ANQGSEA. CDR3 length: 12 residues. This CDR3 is CSVGHMNTEAFF. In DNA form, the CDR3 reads TGCAGCGTCGGACACATGAACACTGAAGCTTTCTTT.

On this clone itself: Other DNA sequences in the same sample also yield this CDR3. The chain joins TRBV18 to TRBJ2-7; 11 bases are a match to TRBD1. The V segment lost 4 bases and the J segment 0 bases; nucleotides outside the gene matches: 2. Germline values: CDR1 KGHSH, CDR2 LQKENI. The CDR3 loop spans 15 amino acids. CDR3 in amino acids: CASSLGQGASYEQYF. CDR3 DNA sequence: TGTGCCAGCTCACTAGGACAGGGGGCCTCCTACGAGCAGTACTTC.

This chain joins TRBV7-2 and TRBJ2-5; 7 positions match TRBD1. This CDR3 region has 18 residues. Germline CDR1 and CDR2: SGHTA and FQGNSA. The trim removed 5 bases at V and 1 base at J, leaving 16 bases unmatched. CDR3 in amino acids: CASSLPLRTGLAQETQYF. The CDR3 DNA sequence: TGTGCCAGCAGCCTCCCCCTTAGGACAGGCCTAGCCCAAGAGACCCAGTACTTC. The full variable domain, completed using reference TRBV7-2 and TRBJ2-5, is GAGVSQSPSNKVTEKGKDVELRCDPISGHTALYWYRQSLGQGLEFLIYFQGNSAPDKSGLPSDRFSAERTGGSVSTLTIQRTQQEDSAVYLCASSLPLRTGLAQETQYFGPGTRLLVL.

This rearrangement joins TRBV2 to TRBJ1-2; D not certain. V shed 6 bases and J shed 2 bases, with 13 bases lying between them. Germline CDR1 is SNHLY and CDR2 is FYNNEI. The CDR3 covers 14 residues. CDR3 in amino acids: CASRSLKANYGYTF. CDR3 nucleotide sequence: TGTGCCAGCAGGAGCCTTAAAGCGAACTATGGCTACACCTTC.

The CDR3 loop reads CASSLGGQPYGYTF. Written as DNA, the CDR3 is TGTGCCAGCAGCTTGGGAGGACAGCCTTATGGCTACACCTTC. J is TRBJ1-2 and V is TRBV11-1, with TRBD1 as a possible D gene (6 bases). CDR3 length: 14 amino acids. Germline-derived CDR1 and CDR2 are SGHAT and FQDESV (reference sequence). Trimming removed 3 bases from V and 5 bases from J, with 13 bases in between.

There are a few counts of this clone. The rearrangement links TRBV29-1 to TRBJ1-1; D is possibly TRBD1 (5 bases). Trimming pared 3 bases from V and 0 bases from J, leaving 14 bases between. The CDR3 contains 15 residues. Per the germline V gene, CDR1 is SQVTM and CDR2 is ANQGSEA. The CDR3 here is CSVDASGTLNTEAFF. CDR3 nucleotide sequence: TGCAGCGTTGATGCTTCAGGGACGCTGAACACTGAAGCTTTCTTT. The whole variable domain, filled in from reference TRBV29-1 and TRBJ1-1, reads SAVISQKPSRDICQRGTSLTIQCQVDSQVTMMFWYRQQPGQSLTLIATANQGSEATYESGFVIDKFPISRPNLTFSTLTVSNMSPEDSSIYLCSVDASGTLNTEAFFGQGTRLTVV.

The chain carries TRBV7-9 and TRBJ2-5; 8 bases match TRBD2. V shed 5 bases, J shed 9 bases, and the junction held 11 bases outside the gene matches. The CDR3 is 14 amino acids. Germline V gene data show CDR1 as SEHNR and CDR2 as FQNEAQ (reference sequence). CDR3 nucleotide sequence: TGTGCCAGCAGCCCTTCGGGGGGGGTGGCGGCCCAGTACTTC. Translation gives CASSPSGGVAAQYF.

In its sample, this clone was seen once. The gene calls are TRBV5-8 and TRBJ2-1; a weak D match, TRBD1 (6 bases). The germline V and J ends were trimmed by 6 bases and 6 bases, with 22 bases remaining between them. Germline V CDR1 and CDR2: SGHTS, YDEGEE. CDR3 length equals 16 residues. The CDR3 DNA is TGTGCCAGCAACCTACAGGGTGCTAGTATTGGCAATGAGCAGTTCTTC. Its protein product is CASNLQGASIGNEQFF.

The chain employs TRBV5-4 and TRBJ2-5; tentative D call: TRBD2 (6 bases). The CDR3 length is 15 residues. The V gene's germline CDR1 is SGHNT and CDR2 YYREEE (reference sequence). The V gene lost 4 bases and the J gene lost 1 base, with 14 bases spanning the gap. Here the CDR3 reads CASSLGWEVQETQYF. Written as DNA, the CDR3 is TGTGCCAGCAGCCTGGGTTGGGAGGTCCAAGAGACCCAGTACTTC.